The 31 T cell receptor beta chains below all came from one sample that was sequenced in a study of blood T cell repertoires in COVID-19. The assay was immunoSEQ multiplex PCR, and TCRdb's table has in-frame clones only and misses some. In the table there are some 160,000 clones, just under 85% of which are singletons. The material sequenced was peripheral blood. These receptors came from a woman over 75 with COVID-19, enrolled during active disease.

The V gene is TRBV5-1, the J gene TRBJ2-4; tentatively, D is TRBD2 (5 bases). Germline V gene data show CDR1 as SGHRS and CDR2 as YFSETQ. The CDR3 is 14 residues long. Between the trimmed V and J ends, which lost 6 bases and 1 base, there was a span of 11 bases. This chain's CDR3 is CASKIEGAKNIQYF. DNA of the CDR3: TGCGCCAGCAAGATCGAGGGCGCCAAAAACATTCAGTACTTC.

V and J are TRBV6-2 or TRBV6-3 and TRBJ2-2; 9 nucleotides match TRBD2. CDR3 length equals 17 residues. Germline CDR1 is MNHEY and CDR2 is SVGEGT. V was pared by 2 bases and J by 0 bases, with 4 bases of the junction left unmatched. The CDR3 coding sequence is TGTGCCAGCAGTTACCTACTAGCGGGCTCGAACACCGGGGAGCTGTTTTTT. Its protein product is CASSYLLAGSNTGELFF.

The rearrangement joins TRBV10-3 to TRBJ1-2; TRBD1 matches 9 bases. CDR1 and CDR2 (germline): ENHRY, SYGVKD. Unmatched junction bases numbered 10, after V lost 10 bases and J lost 4 bases. This CDR3 is built from 14 residues. CDR3 in amino acids: CATPNRGPSYGYTF. CDR3 sequence (DNA): TGTGCCACCCCAAACAGGGGGCCTAGCTATGGCTACACCTTC.

The chain employs TRBV5-1 and TRBJ2-7; 7 bases align to TRBD1. The CDR3 loop spans 16 amino acids. Germline V gene sequence: CDR1 SGHRS, CDR2 YFSETQ. After removal of 4 bases from V and 2 bases from J, the junction contained 12 bases not matched to a gene. CDR3 in DNA: TGCGCCAGCAGCGCAAAACAGACAGGGTTACCCTACGAGCAGTACTTC. Its protein product is CASSAKQTGLPYEQYF. Using reference TRBV5-1 and TRBJ2-7 for the parts outside the CDR3, the full variable domain is KAGVTQTPRYLIKTRGQQVTLSCSPISGHRSVSWYQQTPGQGLQFLFEYFSETQRNKGNFPGRFSGRQFSNSRSEMNVSTLELGDSALYLCASSAKQTGLPYEQYFGPGTRLTVT.

The chain carries TRBV7-2 and TRBJ2-5, with D possibly TRBD2 on 6 matching bases. V shed 4 bases and J shed 8 bases, with 17 bases lying between them. This CDR3 spans 14 amino acids. Per germline, CDR1 SGHTA and CDR2 FQGNSA. The CDR3 DNA is TGTGCCAGCAGCTCCGGGTCGGGCGGGGAAACCCAGTACTTC. It yields the protein CASSSGSGGETQYF.

V and J are TRBV5-1 and TRBJ2-2, with D possibly being TRBD1 (5 bases). V shed 0 bases and J shed 6 bases, with 9 bases lying between them. Germline V CDR1 and CDR2: SGHRS, YFSETQ. This CDR3 is built from 14 residues. The CDR3 nucleotides read TGCGCCAGCAGCTTGGGTTCAGGGTCCGGGGAGCTGTTTTTT. Its protein is CASSLGSGSGELFF. The full variable domain, its missing parts supplied by reference TRBV5-1 and TRBJ2-2, is KAGVTQTPRYLIKTRGQQVTLSCSPISGHRSVSWYQQTPGQGLQFLFEYFSETQRNKGNFPGRFSGRQFSNSRSEMNVSTLELGDSALYLCASSLGSGSGELFFGEGSRLTVL.

In its sample, this clone was seen once. The chain has TRBV2 and TRBJ1-5, with D tentatively TRBD1 (5 bases). V shed 5 bases and J shed 5 bases, with 10 bases lying between them. The germline V gene has CDR1 SNHLY and CDR2 FYNNEI. The CDR3 totals 13 residues. This chain's CDR3 is CASSIRADQPQHF. CDR3 sequence (DNA): TGTGCCAGCAGTATCAGGGCGGATCAGCCCCAGCATTTT.

This clone was seen only a few times. The CDR3 DNA reads TGTGCCAGCAGCGTCGCGGATGGCCGGTATGGCTACACCTTC. Protein product: CASSVADGRYGYTF. The chain recombines TRBV7-9 with TRBJ1-2; D unclear. CDR3 size: 14 residues. Trimming shortened V by 5 bases and J by 5 bases, and 15 bases separated the two germline ends. Germline V gene sequence: CDR1 SEHNR, CDR2 FQNEAQ (reference sequence).

The chain joins TRBV7-3 to TRBJ1-6; 10 bases align to TRBD1. J was trimmed by 3 bases and V by 5 bases; bases with no gene match: 1. CDR3 length: 15 residues. CDR1 and CDR2 (germline): SGHTA, FQGTGA. The CDR3 loop reads CASSRTGGYNSPLHF. Written as DNA, the CDR3 is TGTGCCAGCAGCAGGACAGGGGGCTATAATTCACCCCTCCACTTT.

The chain is built from TRBV7-2 and TRBJ2-3; possible D gene TRBD2, 6 bases. Trimming removed 0 bases from V and 9 bases from J, with 10 bases in between. Germline V gene data show CDR1 as SGHTA and CDR2 as FQGNSA. This CDR3 has 13 residues. The CDR3: CASSLAGGGTQYF. CDR3 coding DNA: TGTGCCAGCAGCTTAGCGGGGGGAGGCACGCAGTATTTT.

The chain is built from TRBV5-1 and TRBJ2-1; 8 nucleotides agree with TRBD1. J was trimmed by 8 bases and V by 2 bases; bases with no gene match: 0. From germline, CDR1 is SGHRS and CDR2 YFSETQ. The CDR3 is 12 amino acids. CDR3 coding DNA: TGCGCCAGCAGCTTACAGGGGGATGAGCAGTTCTTC. It yields the protein CASSLQGDEQFF.

This chain joins TRBV2 and TRBJ2-6; a possible D gene is TRBD1 (6 bases). This CDR3 region has 16 residues. Germline V gene lookup returns CDR1 SNHLY and CDR2 FYNNEI. V was clipped by 5 bases and J by 0 bases, with 11 bases between them. The CDR3, as DNA: TGTGCCAGCAGTACGGGACACAGCTCTGGGGCCAACGTCCTGACTTTC. As protein: CASSTGHSSGANVLTF.

V and J are TRBV5-4 and TRBJ2-1; possibly TRBD2 for D (6 bases). Deletions cut 4 bases from V and 5 bases from J, with 16 bases between. This CDR3 contains 15 residues. CDR1 and CDR2 (germline): SGHNT, YYREEE (reference sequence). This CDR3 is CASSSPGVPDNEQFF. The CDR3 DNA reads TGTGCCAGCAGCAGCCCGGGGGTCCCCGACAATGAGCAGTTCTTC.

The chain carries TRBV5-1 and TRBJ2-1; 9 bases are shared with TRBD2. The CDR3 is made up of 16 amino acids. Germline values: CDR1 SGHRS, CDR2 YFSETQ. With 1 base clipped from V and 9 bases from J, the junction kept 11 bases outside the gene matches. CDR3 sequence reads: CASSLQSTSGKGEQFF. For the CDR3, the DNA is TGCGCCAGCAGCTTGCAGTCGACTAGCGGCAAGGGTGAGCAGTTCTTC.

This clone was counted once. This chain joins TRBV30 and TRBJ1-5, with D maybe TRBD1 (5 bases). This CDR3 is built from 13 residues. Germline V gives CDR1 GTSNPN, CDR2 SVGIG (reference sequence). V was pared by 1 base and J by 7 bases, with 11 bases between. In DNA, the CDR3 is TGTGCCTGGAGTGCTTCGGGGGGACAGCCCCAGCATTTT. Protein product: CAWSASGGQPQHF.

This clone was detected once. This chain links TRBV28 with TRBJ2-1; 10 nucleotides line up with TRBD2. Trimming removed 5 bases from V and 10 bases from J; junction bases left unmatched: 11. The germline gives CDR1 MDHEN, CDR2 SYDVKM. The CDR3 has 15 amino acids. The CDR3: CASSEAGGPLMEQFF. Here the CDR3 DNA reads TGTGCCAGCAGTGAAGCGGGAGGGCCTTTGATGGAGCAGTTCTTC. Together with reference TRBV28 and TRBJ2-1, the CDR3 gives the full variable domain: DVKVTQSSRYLVKRTGEKVFLECVQDMDHENMFWYRQDPGLGLRLIYFSYDVKMKEKGDIPEGYSVSREKKERFSLILESASTNQTSMYLCASSEAGGPLMEQFFGPGTRLTVL.

This chain links TRBV6-5 with TRBJ2-1; TRBD2 aligns across 7 bases. The CDR3 loop spans 14 amino acids. V was clipped by 4 bases and J by 9 bases; unmatched bases: 9. Germline V CDR1 and CDR2: MNHEY, SVGAGI. CDR3 DNA: TGTGCCAGCAGTTCCCTCCCAGGGAGGGGTGAGCAGTTCTTC. Translation: CASSSLPGRGEQFF.

The chain joins TRBV7-3 to TRBJ2-1, with TRBD2 matching over 9 bases. V was pared by 0 bases and J by 12 bases, with 21 bases of the junction left unmatched. Germline V gives CDR1 SGHTA, CDR2 FQGTGA. CDR3 length equals 19 residues. The CDR3 DNA is TGTGCCAGCAGCTTAACGACAGTCATGTTGGGACTAGCCAAAAACGGGCAGTTCTTC. This codes for CASSLTTVMLGLAKNGQFF.

CDR3 region: CASSLAGEVAGELFF. The CDR3 DNA follows: TGTGCCAGCAGTTTAGCGGGGGAAGTGGCCGGGGAGCTGTTTTTT. This sequence joins TRBV2 and TRBJ2-2; 9 nucleotides align to TRBD2. Germline trimming cut 5 bases from V and 6 bases from J; bases unmatched to any gene: 7. Germline V gene data show CDR1 as SNHLY and CDR2 as FYNNEI. This CDR3 region has 15 residues.

V and J are TRBV7-2 and TRBJ1-4; D call uncertain. There are 14 residues in the CDR3. Trimming cost V 3 bases and J 8 bases, with 13 bases left between them. The V gene's germline CDR1 is SGHTA and CDR2 FQGNSA. CDR3 protein: CASSFLGVAEKLFF. In DNA form, the CDR3 reads TGTGCCAGCAGCTTCCTCGGAGTGGCGGAAAAACTGTTTTTT.

The sample holds a few counts of this clone. The rearrangement links TRBV2 to TRBJ1-5; 9 nucleotides line up with TRBD1. V was clipped by 3 bases and J by 9 bases; unmatched bases: 0. The germline V gene encodes CDR1 SNHLY and CDR2 FYNNEI. This CDR3 comprises 12 residues. In DNA, the CDR3 is TGTGCCAGCAGTGAGACAGGGGGGCCCCAGCATTTT. As protein: CASSETGGPQHF.

The V and J genes are TRBV28 and TRBJ2-7; 8 bases line up with TRBD1. The CDR3 spans 15 residues. V lost 5 bases, J lost 4 bases, and 10 bases stayed unmatched. Germline assignment: CDR1 MDHEN and CDR2 SYDVKM. In nucleotides, the CDR3 is TGTGCCAGCAGTCGCCCCGGACAGGGAAGGTACGAGCAGTACTTC. Encoded protein: CASSRPGQGRYEQYF.

The CDR3 sequence: CALDTGSFMNTEAFF. The CDR3, as DNA: TGTGCCCTGGACACAGGGTCGTTTATGAACACTGAAGCTTTCTTT. This rearrangement joins TRBV30 to TRBJ1-1; D perhaps matches TRBD1 (6 bases). This CDR3 comprises 15 residues. V shed 8 bases and J shed 0 bases, with 19 bases lying between them. The V gene's germline CDR1 is GTSNPN and CDR2 SVGIG (reference sequence).

The chain is built from TRBV19 and TRBJ1-1; TRBD1 is a possible D gene (5 bases). Trimming removed 3 bases at V and 1 base at J, with 12 bases between. CDR1 and CDR2 from the germline V gene are LNHDA and SQIVND (reference sequence). This CDR3 is built from 15 residues. The CDR3 DNA reads as TGTGCCAGTAGTATCGGAAGGGGCTGGAACACTGAAGCTTTCTTT. Translated, it gives CASSIGRGWNTEAFF. Looking up the rest from reference TRBV19 and TRBJ1-1 gives the full variable domain: DGGITQSPKYLFRKEGQNVTLSCEQNLNHDAMYWYRQDPGQGLRLIYYSQIVNDFQKGDIAEGYSVSREKKESFPLTVTSAQKNPTAFYLCASSIGRGWNTEAFFGQGTRLTVV.

V is TRBV29-1 and J is TRBJ2-7, with D tentatively TRBD2 (5 bases). The germline CDR1 and CDR2 sequences are SQVTM and ANQGSEA. The length of the CDR3 is 13 residues. Trimming took 1 base from V and 3 from J, leaving 10 bases between them. CDR3 residues: CSVEVAGGYEQYF. DNA for the CDR3: TGCAGCGTTGAAGTGGCAGGAGGCTACGAGCAGTACTTC.

The chain links TRBV10-3 to TRBJ2-5, with TRBD1 as a possible D gene (6 bases). From germline, CDR1 is ENHRY and CDR2 SYGVKD. Trimming left V 0 bases short and J 2 bases short, with 7 bases between. This CDR3 spans 14 amino acids. The CDR3 coding sequence is TGTGCCATCAGTGAGTCGACAGGACAAGAGACCCAGTACTTC. Amino acids: CAISESTGQETQYF.

This sequence joins TRBV10-3 and TRBJ2-2, with 12 bases lining up with TRBD2. This CDR3 comprises 15 residues. Germline loops: CDR1 ENHRY, CDR2 SYGVKD. The J segment lost 3 bases and the V segment lost 8 bases, leaving 4 bases of the junction unmatched. The CDR3 DNA sequence: TGTGCCATCTCCCTAGCGGGGGGGGACACCGGGGAGCTGTTTTTT. Its translation: CAISLAGGDTGELFF.

This clone was recorded only once. This rearrangement joins TRBV19 to TRBJ2-1, with 7 bases aligning to TRBD1. V shed 9 bases, J shed 4 bases, and the junction held 9 bases outside the gene matches. This CDR3 region has 14 residues. Per germline, CDR1 LNHDA and CDR2 SQIVND (reference sequence). CDR3 sequence reads: CASARDSSYNEQFF. CDR3 in DNA: TGTGCCAGCGCCCGGGACAGCAGTTACAATGAGCAGTTCTTC.

The CDR3 coding sequence is TGTGCCAGCAGCTTGGAACAGGCGGGAGGCTACACCTTC. Translating gives CASSLEQAGGYTF. The chain employs TRBV5-4 and TRBJ1-2; D possibly corresponds to TRBD1 (5 bases). Germline V lookup: CDR1 SGHNT, CDR2 YYREEE (reference sequence). This CDR3 contains 13 residues. Trimming stripped 0 bases from V and 8 bases from J, with 11 bases between.

This chain uses TRBV30 with TRBJ1-1; D unresolved. CDR1 GTSNPN and CDR2 SVGIG come from the germline V gene (reference sequence). The ends were cut back, 1 base at V and 1 base at J, with 13 bases in the middle. This CDR3 has 15 residues. CDR3: CAWSADRVGNTEAFF. CDR3 coding DNA: TGTGCCTGGAGTGCGGATCGGGTTGGGAACACTGAAGCTTTCTTT.

The chain has TRBV9 and TRBJ2-7; possibly TRBD1 for D (6 bases). The CDR3 is 15 residues long. Germline values: CDR1 SGDLS, CDR2 YYNGEE. The ends were cut back, 6 bases at V and 0 bases at J, with 16 bases in the middle. The CDR3 region is CASNNQQGPSYEQYF. As DNA, the CDR3 is TGTGCCAGCAACAATCAACAGGGTCCCTCCTACGAGCAGTACTTC.